These 22 T cell receptor beta chains were sequenced from one sample in a study of identical twins. TCRdb itself ran the 5' RACE reads through MiXCR, one entry per CDR3 protein. Of around 1.7 million distinct CDR3 sequences listed, roughly 35% are singletons. The source material was cord blood. The receptors stem from a newborn girl in good health.

V usage is TRBV20-1 and J usage is TRBJ2-7, with D unresolved. The CDR3 sequence is 11 residues long. V dropped 6 bases and J dropped 3 bases, with 9 bases sitting between them. CDR1 is DFQATT, CDR2 SNEGSKA, per germline (reference sequence). The CDR3 loop reads CSALLVYEQYF. CDR3 in DNA: TGCAGTGCCCTTCTCGTCTACGAGCAGTACTTC.

A single count supports this clonotype. V is TRBV9 and J is TRBJ1-6; TRBD1 agrees at 7 bases. Trimming cost V 3 bases and J 6 bases; bases outside gene matches: 12. The CDR3 extends over 17 amino acids. CDR1 and CDR2 from the germline V gene are SGDLS and YYNGEE. The chain's CDR3 is CASSAYRGQSSNSPLHF. CDR3 bases: TGTGCCAGCAGCGCCTATCGGGGACAGTCGAGTAATTCACCCCTCCACTTT.

In this sample, this clonotype turned up a few times. The rearrangement links TRBV20-1 to TRBJ2-3; D is ambiguous. The CDR3 spans 11 residues. Trimming took 5 bases from V and 2 from J, leaving 5 bases between them. Germline V gene data show CDR1 as DFQATT and CDR2 as SNEGSKA (reference sequence). The chain's CDR3 is CSAGHTDTQYF. The CDR3 DNA follows: TGCAGTGCTGGCCACACAGATACGCAGTATTTT.

The rearrangement joins TRBV15 to TRBJ2-2; D not certain. This CDR3 is built from 13 residues. The V end was cut by 1 base, the J end by 6 bases, with 6 bases between. Germline CDR1 is LNHNV and CDR2 is YYDKDF (reference sequence). CDR3 DNA sequence: TGTGCCACCAGCAGAGGAATCGCCGGGGAGCTGTTTTTT. As protein: CATSRGIAGELFF.

The chain recombines TRBV9 with TRBJ2-5; 8 nucleotides line up with TRBD2. The CDR3 consists of 15 residues. With V trimmed by 2 bases and J by 0 bases, 3 bases remained unmatched. The germline CDR1 and CDR2 sequences are SGDLS and YYNGEE. The chain's CDR3 is CASSVRGVYQETQYF. The CDR3 nucleotides read TGTGCCAGCAGCGTGCGGGGGGTGTACCAAGAGACCCAGTACTTC.

The V and J genes are TRBV25-1 and TRBJ2-7; D may be TRBD1 (6 bases). Germline CDR1 is MGHDK and CDR2 is SYGVNS. The CDR3 loop spans 14 amino acids. Trimming took off 7 bases at V and 4 bases at J, with 17 bases between the two ends. Here the CDR3 reads CASIQGPLIYEQYF. The CDR3 coding sequence is TGTGCCAGCATACAGGGTCCCCTAATTTACGAGCAGTACTTC.

V gene TRBV20-1 combines with J gene TRBJ2-1; D call uncertain. The CDR3 is 13 amino acids. Germline V gene data show CDR1 as DFQATT and CDR2 as SNEGSKA (reference sequence). V lost 3 bases, J lost 0 bases, and 6 bases lay in between. For the CDR3, the DNA is TGCAGTGCTAGTGACGGCTCCTACAATGAGCAGTTCTTC. Protein product: CSASDGSYNEQFF.

This chain uses TRBV28 with TRBJ2-7; 7 nucleotides agree with TRBD2. The CDR3 has 15 residues. V trimming: 2 bases; J trimming: 0 bases; junction bases outside the gene matches: 4. CDR1 is MDHEN and CDR2 is SYDVKM in the germline V gene. CDR3 DNA: TGTGCCAGCAGTTTACTAGCGGTCACCTCCTACGAGCAGTACTTC. Translating it yields CASSLLAVTSYEQYF.

V is TRBV7-9 and J is TRBJ1-1; 8 bases agree with TRBD1. The CDR3 is 16 amino acids. CDR1 and CDR2 from the germline V gene are SEHNR and FQNEAQ (reference sequence). With V trimmed by 5 bases and J by 0 bases, 8 bases remained unmatched. DNA for the CDR3: TGTGCCAGCAGCCCATGGACAGGGACGATGAACACTGAAGCTTTCTTT. It codes for CASSPWTGTMNTEAFF.

This chain connects TRBV20-1 to TRBJ2-7; D may be TRBD2 (6 bases). The CDR3 runs 14 residues. Trimming removed 0 bases at V and 7 bases at J, with 16 bases between. The germline gives CDR1 DFQATT, CDR2 SNEGSKA (reference sequence). This chain's CDR3 is CSARDRSGVNEQYF. The CDR3 DNA is TGCAGTGCTAGAGATCGGTCGGGGGTCAATGAGCAGTACTTC.

J is TRBJ2-4 and V is TRBV7-9; the match to TRBD1 covers 9 bases. The V segment lost 5 bases and the J segment 13 bases; nucleotides outside the gene matches: 12. Germline CDR1 is SEHNR and CDR2 is FQNEAQ (reference sequence). The CDR3 contains 14 residues. Here the CDR3 DNA reads TGTGCCAGCAGCAACCGGGACAGGGATAGGGAGCAGTACTTC. This encodes CASSNRDRDREQYF.

This clonotype was seen a few times. The chain uses TRBV12-3 or TRBV12-4 and TRBJ2-3; D uncertain. V was clipped by 5 bases and J by 2 bases, with 11 bases between them. The CDR3 is 14 residues long. The CDR3, as DNA: TGTGCCAGCAGTCTGCGCGAGGTCACAGATACGCAGTATTTT. It encodes CASSLREVTDTQYF.

The genes are TRBV20-1 and TRBJ2-4, with 12 bases identical to TRBD2. Germline values: CDR1 DFQATT, CDR2 SNEGSKA (reference sequence). This CDR3 has 14 residues. Losses at the gene ends were 7 bases for V and 5 bases for J; bases not matched to a gene: 6. CDR3 sequence: CSVGLAGRENIQYF. CDR3 nucleotide sequence: TGCAGTGTAGGACTAGCGGGAAGGGAAAACATTCAGTACTTC.

The genes are TRBV6-5 and TRBJ2-2, with D possibly TRBD1 on 5 matching bases. V was shortened by 2 bases and J by 4 bases, with 8 bases between the two germline ends. The CDR3 is 14 amino acids. CDR1 and CDR2 from the germline V gene are MNHEY and SVGAGI. CDR3 DNA sequence: TGTGCCAGCAGTTACGGGGCCGGCACCGGGGAGCTGTTTTTT. It is translated as CASSYGAGTGELFF.

This clonotype showed up just a few times. The rearrangement uses TRBV20-1 and TRBJ2-5, with D hard to call. The germline CDR1 and CDR2 sequences are DFQATT and SNEGSKA (reference sequence). This CDR3 region has 14 residues. Trimming cost V 1 base and J 2 bases, with 11 bases left between them. The CDR3 here is CSARAPSRQETQYF. The CDR3 DNA follows: TGCAGTGCTAGAGCCCCCTCTCGTCAAGAGACCCAGTACTTC.

The V call is TRBV20-1, the J call TRBJ1-1, with 7 bases identical to TRBD1. Looked up from germline, CDR1 is DFQATT and CDR2 is SNEGSKA (reference sequence). The V gene end was trimmed by 3 bases and the J gene end by 5 bases; junction bases not matched to a gene: 6. This CDR3 has 13 residues. The CDR3 DNA sequence: TGCAGTGCTAGTTACAGGGGTTGGACTGAAGCTTTCTTT. Amino acids: CSASYRGWTEAFF.

The genes are TRBV9 and TRBJ1-5; D might be TRBD1 (5 bases). Trimming pared 0 bases from V and 5 bases from J, leaving 9 bases between. The germline CDR1 and CDR2 sequences are SGDLS and YYNGEE. This CDR3 comprises 14 residues. CDR3 DNA sequence: TGTGCCAGCAGCGTAGGGGGGTTAGATCAGCCCCAGCATTTT. Residues: CASSVGGLDQPQHF.

The chain couples TRBV10-2 to TRBJ2-2, with 13 bases aligning to TRBD2. Germline-derived CDR1 and CDR2 are WSHSY and SAAADI. V lost 8 bases and J lost 0; bases outside the gene matches: 15. CDR3 size: 20 residues. The CDR3: CASLTGLAGRISSNTGELFF. Written as DNA, the CDR3 is TGCGCCAGCCTAACGGGACTAGCGGGGAGAATATCATCGAACACCGGGGAGCTGTTTTTT.

CDR3 DNA sequence: TGTGCCAGCAGCCCGCTAAGGGGGGCTCTCACAGATACGCAGTATTTT. It codes for CASSPLRGALTDTQYF. This chain connects TRBV27 to TRBJ2-3; D assignment may be TRBD1 or TRBD2 (6 bases each). CDR1 MNHEY and CDR2 SMNVEV come from the germline V gene (reference sequence). This CDR3 spans 16 amino acids. Trimming stripped 6 bases from V and 2 bases from J, with 18 bases between.

The V call is TRBV15, the J call TRBJ2-1, with 7 positions matching TRBD2. The CDR3 has 17 residues. The V gene end was trimmed by 0 bases and the J gene end by 0 bases; junction bases not matched to a gene: 5. From germline, CDR1 is LNHNV and CDR2 YYDKDF (reference sequence). In DNA, the CDR3 is TGTGCCACCAGCAGAGAATGGAGCGGGAACTCCTACAATGAGCAGTTCTTC. Translated: CATSREWSGNSYNEQFF.

This clonotype has only a few counts. The V call is TRBV25-1, the J call TRBJ2-7; TRBD2 matches 7 bases. J lost 1 base, V lost 10 bases, and 10 bases had no gene match. CDR1 MGHDK and CDR2 SYGVNS come from the germline V gene. The CDR3 covers 14 residues. The CDR3 DNA reads as TGTGCCAACCTTGGCCAAGCGGGATCCTACGAGCAGTACTTC. As protein: CANLGQAGSYEQYF.

This chain joins TRBV6-5 and TRBJ1-6; D remains ambiguous. Germline CDR1 reads MNHEY; CDR2 reads SVGAGI. Between the trimmed V and J ends, which lost 0 bases and 9 bases, there was a span of 9 bases. The CDR3 runs to 14 residues. DNA of the CDR3: TGTGCCAGCAGTTACTCCTTAGGGAGTTCACCCCTCCACTTT. Translating it yields CASSYSLGSSPLHF.